Following are 26 T cell receptor beta chains from one sample sequenced in a study of post-analysis software for immune sequencing data. Each TCR beta cDNA library carried unique molecular identifiers. TCRdb re-derived calls from the PCR reads in MiXCR, one entry per CDR3 protein. The table lists 650,000 to 900,000 distinct CDR3 sequences, just over 45% of them singletons, with approximately 5% in the top ten. Findings and caveats of the study: The five TRBV segments detected at higher frequency in patients than in controls included TRBV5-6, TRBV5-1 and TRBV20-1.

These TCRs are of unknown antigen specificity. The specimen was blood. The source is a girl between 5 and 17 years old with multiple sclerosis.

This clonotype was seen only once. The V call is TRBV12-5, the J call TRBJ2-7, with D possibly TRBD1 on 5 matching bases. The CDR3 runs 15 residues. Germline CDR1 and CDR2: LGHNT and FRNRAP. V shed 4 bases and J shed 4 bases, with 17 bases lying between them. The CDR3 is CASGSQGAGPYEQYF. CDR3 nucleotide sequence: TGTGCTAGTGGTTCCCAGGGCGCCGGACCTTACGAGCAGTACTTC. Together with reference TRBV12-5 and TRBJ2-7, the CDR3 gives the full variable domain: DARVTQTPRHKVTEMGQEVTMRCQPILGHNTVFWYRQTMMQGLELLAYFRNRAPLDDSGMPKDRFSAEMPDATLATLKIQPSEPRDSAVYFCASGSQGAGPYEQYFGPGTRLTVT.

A note on this clonotype: Compared with germline, one end of the junction differs, possibly owing to a read error. CDR3 DNA: TGTGCCGGCTCACCGCAGGATGAAGAGACCCAGTACTTC. Protein: CAGSPQDEETQYF. The V gene is TRBV18, the J gene TRBJ2-5; D unclear. This CDR3 contains 13 residues. The germline gives CDR1 KGHSH, CDR2 LQKENI.

The chain uses TRBV7-9 and TRBJ2-1; D might be TRBD1 (5 bases). Trimming shortened V by 3 bases and J by 8 bases, and 11 bases separated the two germline ends. The CDR3 sequence is 13 residues long. Germline CDR1 is SEHNR and CDR2 is FQNEAQ (reference sequence). CDR3 coding DNA: TGTGCCAGCAGCTTTAGCCCCAGGGATGAGCAGTTCTTC. Translation gives CASSFSPRDEQFF. Combining the CDR3 with reference TRBV7-9 and TRBJ2-1 gives the whole variable domain DTGVSQNPRHKITKRGQNVTFRCDPISEHNRLYWYRQTLGQGPEFLTYFQNEAQLEKSRLLSDRFSAERPKGSFSTLEIQRTEQGDSAMYLCASSFSPRDEQFFGPGTRLTVL.

The rearrangement joins TRBV5-1 to TRBJ2-3, with a possible D match to TRBD2 (6 bases). The ends were cut back, 1 base at V and 0 bases at J, with 15 bases in the middle. The CDR3 extends over 17 amino acids. Per the germline V gene, CDR1 is SGHRS and CDR2 is YFSETQ. CDR3 protein: CASSLWAAGTSTDTQYF. For the CDR3, the DNA is TGCGCCAGCAGCTTGTGGGCGGCAGGGACTAGCACAGATACGCAGTATTTT.

This clonotype was seen only a few times. The chain uses TRBV3-1 and TRBJ2-1; 12 nucleotides line up with TRBD2. The CDR3 runs to 19 residues. V was pared by 2 bases and J by 3 bases, with 11 bases of the junction left unmatched. Per germline, CDR1 LGHDT and CDR2 YNNKEL (reference sequence). The CDR3 loop reads CASSQLSLAGGTFYNEQFF. CDR3 sequence (DNA): TGTGCCAGCAGCCAATTATCGCTAGCGGGAGGGACATTCTACAATGAGCAGTTCTTC.

V is TRBV29-1 and J is TRBJ2-1; tentative D call: TRBD1 (5 bases). The CDR3 runs 14 residues. V lost 7 bases and J 2 bases, leaving 15 bases between the germline ends. Germline V gene sequence: CDR1 SQVTM, CDR2 ANQGSEA. The CDR3 here is CSGRSGIPYNEQFF. The CDR3 DNA sequence: TGCAGCGGCAGATCAGGGATACCCTACAATGAGCAGTTCTTC.

The rearrangement uses TRBV5-1 and TRBJ2-5; maybe TRBD1 (5 bases). CDR1 is SGHRS, CDR2 YFSETQ, per germline. The V end was cut by 0 bases, the J end by 5 bases, with 17 bases between. The CDR3 covers 16 residues. The CDR3 spells CASSLDVGGRGETQYF. The CDR3 DNA follows: TGCGCCAGCAGCTTGGATGTAGGCGGAAGGGGTGAGACCCAGTACTTC.

A single count supports this clonotype. The gene calls are TRBV7-8 and TRBJ2-3; 14 positions agree with TRBD2. The CDR3 spans 21 residues. Trimming cost V 3 bases and J 5 bases; bases outside gene matches: 19. Germline V gene data show CDR1 as SGHVS and CDR2 as FQNEAQ. The CDR3 loop reads CASSFGQAGTSGRKKGDTQYF. CDR3 nucleotide sequence: TGTGCCAGCAGCTTCGGACAGGCCGGGACTAGCGGGAGAAAGAAGGGAGATACGCAGTATTTT.

Concerning this clonotype itself: A read error may produce the germline difference seen at one junction end. The V call is TRBV12-3 or TRBV12-4, the J call TRBJ2-3; D gene ambiguous. This CDR3 is 12 amino acids long. The CDR3 reads CASSEHTDTEYF. CDR3 nucleotides: TGTGCCAGCAGTGAACACACAGATACGGAGTATTTT.

Ten or more counts support this clonotype. The rearrangement uses TRBV12-3 or TRBV12-4 and TRBJ2-7, with D unclear. V dropped 6 bases and J dropped 4 bases, with 7 bases sitting between them. CDR3 length: 11 amino acids. Here the CDR3 DNA reads TGTGCCAGCAGCCGCCGTTACGAGCAGTACTTC. This sequence encodes CASSRRYEQYF.

Here the CDR3 reads CASSYSGSHSYEQYF. The DNA of the CDR3 is TGTGCCAGCAGTTACTCAGGGTCTCACAGCTACGAGCAGTACTTC. This chain joins TRBV6-5 and TRBJ2-7; the D is unclear. From germline, CDR1 is MNHEY and CDR2 SVGAGI. V was shortened by 0 bases and J by 3 bases, with 12 bases between the two germline ends. The CDR3 consists of 15 residues.

The chain employs TRBV7-3 and TRBJ2-1; tentative D call: TRBD2 (6 bases). CDR1 is SGHTA and CDR2 is FQGTGA in the germline V gene. Trimming removed 5 bases at V and 0 bases at J, with 11 bases between. This CDR3 is 15 amino acids long. The CDR3, as DNA: TGTGCCAGCAGCCGGGGACTGCGCTCCTACAATGAGCAGTTCTTC. This codes for CASSRGLRSYNEQFF. The variable domain in full, with the rest retrieved from reference TRBV7-3 and TRBJ2-1, is GAGVSQTPSNKVTEKGKYVELRCDPISGHTALYWYRQSLGQGPEFLIYFQGTGAADDSGLPNDRFFAVRPEGSVSTLKIQRTERGDSAVYLCASSRGLRSYNEQFFGPGTRLTVL.

The chain employs TRBV6-1 and TRBJ2-7, with 10 bases identical to TRBD1. Germline V gene lookup returns CDR1 MNHNS and CDR2 SASEGT. Unmatched junction bases numbered 5, after V lost 6 bases and J lost 3 bases. The length of the CDR3 is 14 residues. CDR3 coding DNA: TGTGCCAGCAGGTTGGGGGACAGGGGCTACGAGCAGTACTTC. This sequence encodes CASRLGDRGYEQYF.

This clonotype was seen a few times. V usage is TRBV7-8 and J usage is TRBJ2-7; 8 bases are a match to TRBD2. J gave up 0 bases and V 0 bases, and 4 bases lay outside the gene matches. The germline CDR1 and CDR2 sequences are SGHVS and FQNEAQ. This CDR3 region has 16 residues. CDR3 in DNA: TGTGCCAGCAGCTTAGCGCGAGGGACTAGCTCCTACGAGCAGTACTTC. Its translation is CASSLARGTSSYEQYF.

The chain uses TRBV20-1 and TRBJ2-7; D gene unclear. Trimming left V 3 bases short and J 0 bases short, with 9 bases between. Germline V gene data show CDR1 as DFQATT and CDR2 as SNEGSKA (reference sequence). CDR3 length: 13 residues. The CDR3, as DNA: TGCAGTGCTAGGACCGTAACCTCCTACGAGCAGTACTTC. It translates to CSARTVTSYEQYF.

V and J are TRBV10-3 and TRBJ2-5, with D maybe TRBD2 (5 bases). CDR3 length equals 15 residues. The V gene lost 6 bases and the J gene lost 2 bases, with 16 bases spanning the gap. Germline V CDR1 and CDR2: ENHRY, SYGVKD. The CDR3 region is CAISPGLPEQETQYF. Here the CDR3 DNA reads TGTGCCATCAGCCCCGGACTCCCCGAACAAGAGACCCAGTACTTC.

This clonotype was recorded a few times. V is TRBV15 and J is TRBJ2-7; a possible D gene is TRBD2 (6 bases). The V and J ends lost 6 bases and 6 bases respectively, with 21 bases between them. The CDR3 runs 15 residues. The germline V gene encodes CDR1 LNHNV and CDR2 YYDKDF (reference sequence). The CDR3 reads CATRHPPGTPLEQYF. Written as DNA, the CDR3 is TGTGCCACCAGACATCCACCAGGGACTCCCCTCGAGCAGTACTTC.

The chain links TRBV15 to TRBJ2-7; D is ambiguous. The DNA matches TRBJ2-5 better at its end, which makes the J call doubtful. The CDR3 sequence is 15 residues long. Germline assignment: CDR1 LNHNV and CDR2 YYDKDF (reference sequence). The CDR3 sequence: CATSREGNIVETQYF. CDR3 nucleotides: TGTGCCACCAGCAGAGAGGGAAACATTGTAGAGACCCAGTACTTC.

The chain uses TRBV11-3 and TRBJ2-7, with D perhaps TRBD1 (6 bases). Trimming stripped 4 bases from V and 4 bases from J, with 11 bases between. Germline assignment: CDR1 SGHNT and CDR2 YENEEA. The CDR3 extends over 13 amino acids. This CDR3 reads CASSWGHGYEQYF. CDR3 coding DNA: TGTGCCAGCAGCTGGGGACACGGTTACGAGCAGTACTTC.

This clonotype turned up a few times. The chain combines TRBV7-9 with TRBJ2-5; the D is unclear. Per germline, CDR1 SEHNR and CDR2 FQNEAQ (reference sequence). Deletions cut 0 bases from V and 7 bases from J, with 9 bases between. This CDR3 spans 13 amino acids. The CDR3 protein is CASSLARMGTQYF. CDR3 DNA sequence: TGTGCCAGCAGCTTAGCCCGCATGGGGACCCAGTACTTC. The variable domain in full, completed from reference TRBV7-9 and TRBJ2-5, reads DTGVSQNPRHKITKRGQNVTFRCDPISEHNRLYWYRQTLGQGPEFLTYFQNEAQLEKSRLLSDRFSAERPKGSFSTLEIQRTEQGDSAMYLCASSLARMGTQYFGPGTRLLVL.

The chain joins TRBV7-9 to TRBJ1-2, with D possibly being TRBD1 (5 bases). Germline CDR1 SEHNR, CDR2 FQNEAQ (reference sequence). The CDR3 totals 15 residues. The ends were cut back, 7 bases at V and 8 bases at J, with 23 bases in the middle. The CDR3 region has the DNA TGTGCCAGCATCGACATGGGGGGAAGGAAAGACGGCTACACCTTC. As protein: CASIDMGGRKDGYTF.

This chain uses TRBV9 with TRBJ2-1, with D perhaps matching TRBD1 or TRBD2 (6 bases each). Trimming pared 0 bases from V and 7 bases from J, leaving 14 bases between. CDR1 and CDR2 from the germline V gene are SGDLS and YYNGEE. The CDR3 is 15 amino acids. DNA of the CDR3: TGTGCCAGCAGCGTAGGTGGGGGGACAATTAATGAGCAGTTCTTC. This gives the protein CASSVGGGTINEQFF. Filled out from reference TRBV9 and TRBJ2-1, the complete variable domain reads DSGVTQTPKHLITATGQRVTLRCSPRSGDLSVYWYQQSLDQGLQFLIQYYNGEERAKGNILERFSAQQFPDLHSELNLSSLELGDSALYFCASSVGGGTINEQFFGPGTRLTVL.

The genes are TRBV4-3 and TRBJ1-1; no clear D gene. Germline-derived CDR1 and CDR2 are LGHNA and YSLEER. This CDR3 contains 15 residues. The V end lost 1 base, the J end lost 2 bases, and 11 bases lay between the germline ends. Here the CDR3 reads CASSQGFTVNTEAFF. CDR3 DNA sequence: TGCGCCAGCAGCCAAGGTTTTACAGTTAACACTGAAGCTTTCTTT.

Only one count was recorded for this clonotype. This chain connects TRBV7-8 to TRBJ2-2; 8 bases agree with TRBD1. Germline V gene data show CDR1 as SGHVS and CDR2 as FQNEAQ. The CDR3 runs to 16 residues. J lost 5 bases, V lost 5 bases, and 10 bases had no gene match. CDR3 coding DNA: TGTGCCAGCAGCCCATCCCGGACAGGGAGGACCGGGGAGCTGTTTTTT. Protein: CASSPSRTGRTGELFF.

This clonotype was counted a few times. The chain joins TRBV4-3 to TRBJ2-1, with 13 bases lining up with TRBD2. This CDR3 is built from 18 residues. The ends lost 2 bases at V and 7 bases at J; junction bases unmatched: 11. Germline V gives CDR1 LGHNA, CDR2 YSLEER. The CDR3 region has the DNA TGCGCCAGCAGCCAATACCTTGGTTCGGGACTAGCGGGAAATGAGCAGTTCTTC. It yields the protein CASSQYLGSGLAGNEQFF.

V usage is TRBV5-6 and J usage is TRBJ2-1; 7 bases are shared with TRBD2. In germline, CDR1 is SGHDT, CDR2 YYEEEE. The CDR3 is 16 amino acids. V dropped 3 bases and J dropped 4; count of bases not matched to a gene: 10. CDR3 residues: CASSWGGGRTYNEQFF. The CDR3 coding sequence is TGTGCCAGCAGCTGGGGAGGCGGGAGAACATACAATGAGCAGTTCTTC.